These T cell receptor beta chains were read from a single sample in a study of monozygotic twins with inflammatory bowel disease. Using the 5' RACE reads, TCRdb records one entry per CDR3 protein without DNA. This sample's table has approximately 400,000 distinct CDR3 sequences. Sequencing was done on a sample of blood. These receptors were obtained from a human donor with ulcerative colitis or Crohn's disease, or a healthy co-twin of an affected twin (not recorded which). Both conserved end residues are part of each CDR3.

>TRBV12-3/TRBV12-4|TRBJ1-6|15
CASSLGQGTSTPLHF
>TRBV19|TRBJ1-5|15
CASSSRPVSNQPQHF
>TRBV7-2|TRBJ1-2|15
CASSLDRGSQYGYTF
>TRBV9|TRBJ1-3|13
CASSAGLGNTIYF
>TRBV12-3/TRBV12-4|TRBJ1-5|12
CASSGTGLAQHF
>TRBV11-1|TRBJ1-2|18
CASSFFRRRTDTNYGYTF
>TRBV10-3|TRBJ2-7|14
CAISEGTVSYEQYF
>TRBV6-5|TRBJ2-3|15
CASSSRLAGTDTQYF
>TRBV5-1|TRBJ2-3|13
CASKTGEADTQYF
>TRBV7-9|TRBJ2-1|15
CASSLVAGVYNEQFF
>TRBV3-1|TRBJ2-7|14
CASSHGQGINEQYF
>TRBV12-5|TRBJ2-3|13
CASGSPDTDTQYF
>TRBV4-2|TRBJ1-4|16
CASSQDGRTVAGKLFF
>TRBV27|TRBJ2-5|11
CASGVSGTQYF
>TRBV19|TRBJ1-2|14
CASSMGRTNYGYTF
>TRBV20-1|TRBJ1-3|15
CSAPDRRGEGNTIYF
>TRBV6-1|TRBJ1-6|15
CASSAGGSYNSPLHF
>TRBV6-5|TRBJ2-5|12
CASRTTSGTQYF
>TRBV3-1|TRBJ1-1|15
CASSQEQGRYTEAFF
>TRBV6-1|TRBJ1-5|15
CASSQRGQGGQPQHF
>TRBV7-2|TRBJ1-4|13
CASSFSTNEKLFF
>TRBV7-9|TRBJ2-1|12
CASSSPSNEQFF
>TRBV10-2|TRBJ2-7|14
CASSDEEYSYEQYF
>TRBV7-9|TRBJ2-7|16
CASSGQGAGGGYEQYF
>TRBV7-9|TRBJ2-7|15
CASSRTTSRGYEQYF
>TRBV12-3/TRBV12-4|TRBJ2-7|17
CASSLAGQGVASYEQYF
>TRBV20-1|TRBJ2-7|13
CSATGTYTYEQYF
>TRBV5-5|TRBJ1-2|12
CASSLKGVGYTF
>TRBV4-3|TRBJ2-3|15
CASSPSGSYVDTQYF
>TRBV2|TRBJ2-2|13
CASRDRDHGELFF
>TRBV18|TRBJ2-1|15
CASSPPGLADNEQFF
>TRBV5-1|TRBJ2-1|16
CASSPGLPSSYNEQFF
>TRBV20-1|TRBJ1-2|20
CSARDGKTSGSYRLNYGYTF
>TRBV7-2|TRBJ2-7|15
CASSLEGLAGHEQYF
>TRBV2|TRBJ2-5|13
CASRRGQEETQYF
>TRBV3-1|TRBJ2-2|14
CASSRKWGEGELFF
>TRBV29-1|TRBJ1-1|11
CSVGRTSEAFF
>TRBV19|TRBJ2-7|13
CASSNRGTYEQYF
>TRBV20-1|TRBJ2-2|14
CSARSGNHTGELFF
>TRBV5-1|TRBJ1-2|14
CASSLEVSGYGYTF
>TRBV5-1|TRBJ2-7|15
CASSPTSGGTYEQYF
>TRBV2|TRBJ1-5|14
CASRRDRDNQPQHF
>TRBV4-3|TRBJ2-2|16
CASSQGRATNTGELFF
>TRBV18|TRBJ1-5|12
CASSPPGEPQHF
>TRBV6-1|TRBJ2-7|16
CASSEGTSGSSYEQYF
>TRBV20-1|TRBJ1-2|11
CSARKYNGYTF
>TRBV24-1|TRBJ2-3|15
CATSGGGSWADTQYF
>TRBV4-1|TRBJ2-5|14
CASSLTGLIETQYF
>TRBV29-1|TRBJ2-1|12
CSGATSYNEQFF
>TRBV6-2/TRBV6-3|TRBJ2-1|15
CASTTTEGQVNEQFF
>TRBV6-5|TRBJ2-4|14
CASSLSLTVGSQYF
>TRBV28|TRBJ2-5|15
CASSPAGGLGETQYF
>TRBV28|TRBJ2-2|16
CASSLGLAGATGELFF
>TRBV20-1|TRBJ2-5|12
CSAQGTKETQYF